The T cell receptor beta chain described here comes from a study of blood T cell repertoires in COVID-19. At the level of the study: The United States, Italy and Spain were the sources of the acute and convalescent COVID-19 samples.

This clone came up once. TCRdb's copy holds only in-frame clones and misses some; the assay was immunoSEQ multiplex PCR. Among 290,000 or so clones listed, about nine tenths were seen once. The study drew participants aged about 18 to 95 years from approximately 25 US areas. Participants were placed into cohorts based on the clinical history they reported. Cohort 3 recovered donors had two negative PCRs, clearance, or symptom resolution. Germline loops: CDR1 MNHEY, CDR2 SVGAGI. This CDR3 spans 12 amino acids. Trimming took 8 bases from V and 6 from J, leaving 8 bases between them. What was sequenced was PBMCs or T cells enriched from blood (not recorded which). The chain employs TRBV6-5 and TRBJ1-6; possibly TRBD1 for D (5 bases). The receptor was isolated from a woman younger than 35 who had recovered from COVID-19. CDR3: CASAGGNSPLHF. The CDR3 DNA sequence: TGTGCCAGCGCGGGGGGTAATTCACCCCTCCACTTT.